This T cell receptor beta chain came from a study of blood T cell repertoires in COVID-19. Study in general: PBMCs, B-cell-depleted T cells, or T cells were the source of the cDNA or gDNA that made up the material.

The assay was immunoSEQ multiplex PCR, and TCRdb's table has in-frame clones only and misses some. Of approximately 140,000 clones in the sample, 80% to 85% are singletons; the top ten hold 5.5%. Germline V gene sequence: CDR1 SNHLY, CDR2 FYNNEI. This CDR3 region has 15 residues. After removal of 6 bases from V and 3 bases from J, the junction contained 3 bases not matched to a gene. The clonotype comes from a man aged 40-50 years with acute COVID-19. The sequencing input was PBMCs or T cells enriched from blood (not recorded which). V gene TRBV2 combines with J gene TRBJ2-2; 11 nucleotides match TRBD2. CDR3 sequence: CASSRLAGYTGELFF. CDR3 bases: TGTGCCAGCAGCAGACTAGCGGGGTACACCGGGGAGCTGTTTTTT. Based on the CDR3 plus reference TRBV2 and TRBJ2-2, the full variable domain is EPEVTQTPSHQVTQMGQEVILRCVPISNHLYFYWYRQILGQKVEFLVSFYNNEISEKSEIFDDQFSVERPDGSNFTLKIRSTKLEDSAMYFCASSRLAGYTGELFFGEGSRLTVL.